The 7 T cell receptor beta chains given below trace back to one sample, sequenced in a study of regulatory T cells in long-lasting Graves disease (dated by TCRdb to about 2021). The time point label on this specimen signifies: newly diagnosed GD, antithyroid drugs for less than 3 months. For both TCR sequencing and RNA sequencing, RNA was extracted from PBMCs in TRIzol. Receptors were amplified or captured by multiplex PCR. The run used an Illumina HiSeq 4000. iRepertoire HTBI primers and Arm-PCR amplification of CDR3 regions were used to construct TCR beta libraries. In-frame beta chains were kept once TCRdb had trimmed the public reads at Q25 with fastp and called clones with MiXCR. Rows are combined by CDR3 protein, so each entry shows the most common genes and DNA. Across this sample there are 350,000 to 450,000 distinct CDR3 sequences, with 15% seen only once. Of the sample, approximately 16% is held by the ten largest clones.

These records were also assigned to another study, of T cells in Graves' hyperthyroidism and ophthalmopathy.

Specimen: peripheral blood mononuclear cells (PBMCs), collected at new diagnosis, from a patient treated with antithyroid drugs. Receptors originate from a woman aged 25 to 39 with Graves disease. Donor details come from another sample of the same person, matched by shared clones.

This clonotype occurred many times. CDR3 DNA sequence: TGTGCCAGCAGCGTAGAACCAAAAGAGACCCAGTACTTC. This gives the protein CASSVEPKETQYF. The gene calls are TRBV9 and TRBJ2-5; no clear D gene. V lost 0 bases, J lost 3 bases, and 6 bases lay in between. Germline CDR1 reads SGDLS; CDR2 reads YYNGEE. The CDR3 totals 13 residues.

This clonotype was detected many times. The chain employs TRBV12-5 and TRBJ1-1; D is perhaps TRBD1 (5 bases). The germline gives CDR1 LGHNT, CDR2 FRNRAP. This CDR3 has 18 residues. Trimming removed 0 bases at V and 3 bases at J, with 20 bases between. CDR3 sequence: CASGLVRGVLQVHTEAFF. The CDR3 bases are TGTGCTAGTGGTTTGGTACGAGGTGTTTTACAGGTTCACACTGAAGCTTTCTTT.

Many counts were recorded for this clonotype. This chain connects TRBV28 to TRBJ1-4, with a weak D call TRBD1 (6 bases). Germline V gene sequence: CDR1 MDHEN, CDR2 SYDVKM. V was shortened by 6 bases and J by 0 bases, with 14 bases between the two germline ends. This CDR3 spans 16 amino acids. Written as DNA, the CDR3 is TGTGCCAGCAGCAACGGACAGCGAGCAACTAATGAAAAACTGTTTTTT. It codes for CASSNGQRATNEKLFF.

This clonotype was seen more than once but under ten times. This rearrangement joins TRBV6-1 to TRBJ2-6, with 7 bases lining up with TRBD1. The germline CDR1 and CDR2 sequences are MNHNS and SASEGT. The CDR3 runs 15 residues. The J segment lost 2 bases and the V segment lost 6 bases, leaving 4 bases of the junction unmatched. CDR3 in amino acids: CASSATGAGANVLTF. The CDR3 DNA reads TGTGCCAGCAGCGCTACAGGGGCTGGGGCCAACGTCCTGACTTTC.

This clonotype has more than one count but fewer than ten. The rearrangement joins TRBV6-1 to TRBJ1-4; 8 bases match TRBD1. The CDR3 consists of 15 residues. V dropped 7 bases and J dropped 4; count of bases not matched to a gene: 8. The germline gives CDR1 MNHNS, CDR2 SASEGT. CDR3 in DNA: TGTGCCAGCAATCCACAGGGGGGACGTAATGAAAAACTGTTTTTT. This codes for CASNPQGGRNEKLFF.

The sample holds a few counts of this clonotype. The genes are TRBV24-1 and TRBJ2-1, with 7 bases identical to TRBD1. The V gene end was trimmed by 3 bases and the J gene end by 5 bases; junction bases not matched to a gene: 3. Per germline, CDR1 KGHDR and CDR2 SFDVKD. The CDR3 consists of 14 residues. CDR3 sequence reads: CATSDRGTDNEQFF. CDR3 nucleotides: TGTGCCACCAGTGATCGAGGGACAGACAATGAGCAGTTCTTC.

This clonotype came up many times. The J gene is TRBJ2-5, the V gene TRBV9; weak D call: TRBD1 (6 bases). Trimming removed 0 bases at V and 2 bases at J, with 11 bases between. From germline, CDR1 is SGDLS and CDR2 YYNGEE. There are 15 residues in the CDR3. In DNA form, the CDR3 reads TGTGCCAGCAGCGTAGCTGTCAGGGGACAAGAGACCCAGTACTTC. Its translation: CASSVAVRGQETQYF.